This T cell receptor (beta chain) is drawn from a study of Ad26.COV2.S vaccination and SARS-CoV-2 variants. Findings of the study overall: Vaccinated individuals (as opposed to placebo recipients) had higher spike-specific TCR breadth.

The CDR3 loop spans 13 amino acids. V lost 2 bases to trimming and J lost 2 bases, with 5 bases between them. Looked up from germline, CDR1 is MNHEY and CDR2 is SVGAGI. Note on this clone: Its cognate antigen is unknown.

Assay: immunoSEQ multiplex PCR; the TCRdb copy retains only in-frame clones and omits some. The sample includes nearly 400,000 clones, 89% of them seen just once. Treatment denoted: around 19 received Ad26.COV2.S at low or high dose, single or two shots; roughly 5 received placebo; per-sample allocation not given. It was on day 63 after the first vaccine or placebo injection that samples were taken. In Boston, the donor was an adult between 18-55 years of age. The sequence was collected from a person aged 18 to 59 who received the Ad26.COV2.S COVID-19 vaccine or a placebo. Source: peripheral blood, taken in a trial of Ad26.COV2.S vaccine versus placebo. The chain recombines TRBV6-5 with TRBJ2-3, with D unclear. CDR3 sequence (DNA): TGTGCCAGCAGTTACCCCAACACAGATACGCAGTATTTT. Translated: CASSYPNTDTQYF.